One sample yielded the 15 T cell receptor beta chains listed below, sequenced in a study of neurological immune-mediated disorders (dated by TCRdb to about 2019). The library was built by means of 5' RACE. The sample was run on an Illumina HiSeq 2500. TCRdb reworked the public reads: Q25 trimming with fastp, MiXCR clone assembly, productive beta chains retained. One record per CDR3 amino acid sequence lists the most common genes and DNA. A total of more than 45,000 distinct CDR3 sequences appear in this sample, about a tenth of them only once. The ten biggest clones cover less than 25% of the sample. The sequenced sample was PBMCs. The source is a woman aged 40 to 49 with HTLV-1-associated myelopathy (HAM/TSP).

CDR3 sequence: CASSTGEPFSEAFF. The DNA of the CDR3 is TGTGCCAGCAGTACAGGGGAACCGTTTAGTGAAGCTTTCTTT. V gene TRBV12-3 or TRBV12-4 combines with J gene TRBJ1-1; 7 bases are a match to TRBD1. The CDR3 runs to 14 residues. Trimming cost V 5 bases and J 7 bases; bases outside gene matches: 10.

This clonotype showed up many times. The CDR3 sequence is CASSLEGWGTTGELFF. In nucleotides, the CDR3 is TGTGCCAGCAGTTTAGAAGGTTGGGGTACCACCGGGGAGCTGTTTTTT. This chain connects TRBV12-3 or TRBV12-4 to TRBJ2-2; D gene unclear. This CDR3 spans 16 amino acids. Between the trimmed V and J ends, which lost 1 base and 4 bases, there was a span of 13 bases.

In this sample, this clonotype turned up many times. The CDR3, as DNA: TGTGCCAGCAGTTGGGACAGGGGACGGGAAAAACTGTTTTTT. Translated, it gives CASSWDRGREKLFF. The chain has TRBV12-3 or TRBV12-4 and TRBJ1-4; 10 nucleotides match TRBD1. Trimming cost V 4 bases and J 8 bases; bases outside gene matches: 4. This CDR3 comprises 14 residues.

This clonotype was detected a few times. This chain joins TRBV15 and TRBJ2-1; D uncertain. The V and J ends lost 0 bases and 3 bases respectively, with 12 bases between them. CDR3 size: 16 residues. Per germline, CDR1 LNHNV and CDR2 YYDKDF (reference sequence). The CDR3 sequence is CATSRDRGPGYNEQFF. In DNA, the CDR3 is TGTGCCACCAGCAGAGATCGTGGGCCGGGCTACAATGAGCAGTTCTTC.

Ten or more counts support this clonotype. This chain links TRBV7-8 with TRBJ2-2; tentatively, D is TRBD1 (6 bases). V was pared by 2 bases and J by 3 bases, with 10 bases between. The CDR3 totals 15 residues. Looked up from germline, CDR1 is SGHVS and CDR2 is FQNEAQ. As DNA, the CDR3 is TGTGCCAGCAGCTTAATTTCAGGGGACACCGGGGAGCTGTTTTTT. Translating gives CASSLISGDTGELFF. Filled out from reference TRBV7-8 and TRBJ2-2, the complete variable domain reads GAGVSQSPRYKVAKRGQDVALRCDPISGHVSLFWYQQALGQGPEFLTYFQNEAQLDKSGLPSDRFFAERPEGSVSTLKIQRTQQEDSAVYLCASSLISGDTGELFFGEGSRLTVL.

This clonotype was counted ten times or more. This chain joins TRBV2 and TRBJ2-7; D call uncertain. The V end was cut by 8 bases, the J end by 3 bases, with 11 bases between. This CDR3 contains 12 residues. The V gene's germline CDR1 is SNHLY and CDR2 FYNNEI. CDR3 loop: CASLRHDYEQYF. The CDR3 nucleotides read TGTGCCAGCCTCCGACACGACTACGAGCAGTACTTC. Looking up the rest from reference TRBV2 and TRBJ2-7 gives the full variable domain: EPEVTQTPSHQVTQMGQEVILRCVPISNHLYFYWYRQILGQKVEFLVSFYNNEISEKSEIFDDQFSVERPDGSNFTLKIRSTKLEDSAMYFCASLRHDYEQYFGPGTRLTVT.

This clonotype was recorded at least ten times. This rearrangement joins TRBV20-1 to TRBJ1-2, with a tentative D call TRBD1 (6 bases). The CDR3 runs to 14 residues. Germline V CDR1 and CDR2: DFQATT, SNEGSKA (reference sequence). The CDR3 DNA reads as TGCAGCCTAGAGAAGGGGGGCGGCGGCTATGGCTACACCTTC. Protein product: CSLEKGGGGYGYTF.

This clonotype has just a few counts. V gene TRBV11-3 combines with J gene TRBJ1-1; D may be TRBD1 (5 bases). Germline V gene sequence: CDR1 SGHNT, CDR2 YENEEA. The CDR3 runs 14 residues. The germline V and J ends were trimmed by 3 bases and 5 bases, with 13 bases remaining between them. CDR3 coding DNA: TGTGCCAGCAGCTTCAGGGTAGGGAGTACTGAAGCTTTCTTT. Amino acids: CASSFRVGSTEAFF.

This clonotype occurred many times. The CDR3 DNA reads TGCAGCGTCCCCCATGGCACAGATACGCAGTATTTT. Its translation: CSVPHGTDTQYF. This chain connects TRBV29-1 to TRBJ2-3; D call uncertain. The CDR3 spans 12 residues. Trimming stripped 6 bases from V and 1 base from J, with 8 bases between. Germline V gene data show CDR1 as SQVTM and CDR2 as ANQGSEA.

In this sample, this clonotype turned up many times. The chain joins TRBV4-3 to TRBJ1-4; D unresolved. The CDR3 runs to 14 residues. V lost 0 bases and J 4 bases, leaving 6 bases between the germline ends. CDR1 and CDR2 from the germline V gene are LGHNA and YSLEER. Here the CDR3 reads CASSQDWNNEKLFF. DNA of the CDR3: TGCGCCAGCAGCCAAGATTGGAATAATGAAAAACTGTTTTTT.

This clonotype was counted ten times or more. The V and J genes are TRBV21-1 and TRBJ2-7; the table's D call, TRBD2, has no DNA check behind it. TRBV21-1 is recorded as a pseudogene. The CDR3 has 14 amino acids. The CDR3 reads CASSPRAASYEQYF. CDR3 bases: TGTGCCAGCAGCCCGAGGGCAGCCTCCTACGAGCAGTACTTC.

This clonotype was seen at least ten times. The chain uses TRBV3-1 and TRBJ1-1, with no clear D. V lost 2 bases and J 3 bases, leaving 10 bases between the germline ends. CDR1 and CDR2 from the germline V gene are LGHDT and YNNKEL (reference sequence). CDR3 length equals 14 residues. CDR3 sequence: CASSQYGSDTEAFF. CDR3 nucleotide sequence: TGTGCCAGCAGCCAATATGGCTCGGACACTGAAGCTTTCTTT.

This clonotype appeared many times. The gene calls are TRBV5-1 and TRBJ2-5; 7 bases are a match to TRBD2. V lost 3 bases, J lost 1 base, and 6 bases stayed unmatched. The V gene's germline CDR1 is SGHRS and CDR2 YFSETQ. The length of the CDR3 is 15 residues. The CDR3 nucleotides read TGCGCCAGCAGCTGGGCCCCGGGGGGCCAAGAGACCCAGTACTTC. Its translation is CASSWAPGGQETQYF.

This clonotype was seen many times. The rearrangement uses TRBV10-3 and TRBJ2-2; D is unclear. Germline V CDR1 and CDR2: ENHRY, SYGVKD. Trimming shortened V by 0 bases and J by 4 bases, and 12 bases separated the two germline ends. The CDR3 consists of 16 residues. CDR3 in amino acids: CAISESRLQSTGELFF. CDR3 nucleotides: TGTGCCATCAGTGAGTCGAGGTTGCAGAGCACCGGGGAGCTGTTTTTT.

The table lists this clonotype with many counts. The gene calls are TRBV6-1 and TRBJ2-1; D is ambiguous. CDR1 is MNHNS, CDR2 SASEGT, per germline. This CDR3 contains 14 residues. The germline V and J ends were trimmed by 4 bases and 1 base, with 8 bases remaining between them. The CDR3 nucleotides read TGTGCCAGCAGTGCATCCGGTTCCTACAATGAGCAGTTCTTC. Translated: CASSASGSYNEQFF.